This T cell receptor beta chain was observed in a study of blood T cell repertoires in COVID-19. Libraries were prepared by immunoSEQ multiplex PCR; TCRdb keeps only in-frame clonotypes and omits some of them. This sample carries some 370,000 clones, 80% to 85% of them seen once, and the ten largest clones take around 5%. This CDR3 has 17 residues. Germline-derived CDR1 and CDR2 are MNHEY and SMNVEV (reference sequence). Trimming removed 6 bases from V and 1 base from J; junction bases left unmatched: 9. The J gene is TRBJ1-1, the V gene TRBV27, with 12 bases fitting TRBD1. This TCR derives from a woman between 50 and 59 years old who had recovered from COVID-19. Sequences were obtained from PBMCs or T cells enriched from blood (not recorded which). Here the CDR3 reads CASRPGQGASRNTEAFF. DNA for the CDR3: TGTGCCAGCAGGCCGGGACAGGGGGCGAGTCGGAACACTGAAGCTTTCTTT.